The present T cell receptor beta chain was sequenced within a study of cytomegalovirus exposure and HLA in healthy donors. Study-level points and caveats: Listed as cytomegalovirus-associated were 150 or so TCR beta chains. It was confirmed in vitro that three of the CMV-associated chains were specific for CMV antigens.

The donors were part of the validation cohort of some 120 subjects. That cohort was separate from the first cohort, which comprised fewer than 800 subjects. Sequencing used immunoSEQ multiplex PCR; TCRdb keeps in-frame clones, though not all of them. The table has around 250,000 clones, 85% to 90% seen once. The CDR3 extends over 16 amino acids. The germline gives CDR1 LNHDA, CDR2 SQIVND (reference sequence). V gave up 5 bases and J gave up 5 bases; unmatched junction bases: 10. Concerning this clone: Its cognate antigen is unknown.

The rearrangement links TRBV19 to TRBJ2-1, with 9 nucleotides matching TRBD1. This sequence originates from a woman aged 18-29 years in good health and CMV-seronegative. Sequencing input: PBMCs. The CDR3 coding sequence is TGTGCCAGTAGTGTCCGAGGGACAGGGTTGGACAATGAGCAGTTCTTC. This sequence encodes CASSVRGTGLDNEQFF.